This T cell receptor beta chain comes out of a study of blood T cells in healthy people across ages. General study points: Across the age range, TCR beta diversity per million T cells fell in a roughly linear way.

Together with a sample-barcoded 5' primer, a J-beta primer mix was included in a second PCR lasting about 7 to 11 cycles. TCRdb redid the calling of the 5' RACE reads with MiXCR, one entry per CDR3 protein. This sample has just under 550,000 distinct CDR3 sequences, with 24% found just once. A remark on this clonotype: Its specificity is not known.

This CDR3 comprises 12 residues. The V and J ends lost 6 bases and 8 bases respectively, with 14 bases between them. The germline CDR1 and CDR2 sequences are DFQATT and SNEGSKA (reference sequence). This same sample was also taken into another study, of T cells of mothers and their children. That investigation notes: Around 3.2 million TCR beta reads per child versus over 9 million per mother. The overlap seen between related mothers and children slightly exceeded that of unrelated pairs, though not significantly.

This chain joins TRBV20-1 and TRBJ2-1, with D tentatively TRBD2 (5 bases). The clonotype was recovered from a boy aged 10-17 years in good health. The sample consisted of blood. The DNA of the CDR3 is TGCAGTGCCTCACTAGGAGGCGATGAGCAGTTCTTC. This gives the protein CSASLGGDEQFF.